The TCR beta chain under discussion was sequenced for a study of PD-L1 blockade in urothelial cancer. Study details: Samples of blood were analyzed 3 weeks (second dose) and 6 weeks after treatment start.

In each PCR, synthetic TCR analog templates were spiked in. The repertoire was sequenced with immunoSEQ multiplex PCR; TCRdb's copy has only in-frame clones and lacks some. This repertoire shows around 110,000 clones, more than 85% found once; its top ten account for approximately 1.7%. This CDR3 has 16 residues. V was cut by 2 bases and J by 7 bases, with 21 bases left in between. Germline V gene sequence: CDR1 SGHNT, CDR2 YYREEE (reference sequence). The time point here: peripheral blood 6 weeks after treatment start. Points on this clone: Its antigen is unknown.

Study results and limitations: Stronger expansion of tumor-associated clones in blood at 3 weeks distinguished durable-benefit patients.

The chain couples TRBV5-4 to TRBJ2-5, with D perhaps TRBD2 (6 bases). The source was PBMCs, collected around atezolizumab (anti-PD-L1) treatment. This clonotype originated in a man aged 55 to 70 with urothelial cancer. CDR3 sequence: CASSLGWTGRLGTQYF. The CDR3 DNA is TGTGCCAGCAGCTTAGGTTGGACCGGGAGACTGGGGACCCAGTACTTC.